This T cell receptor (beta chain) was recorded in a study of post-analysis software for immune sequencing data. Tagging with unique molecular identifiers was a feature of the TCR beta cDNA libraries. Each batch of about 0.95 to 11 million T cells produced roughly 0.5 million cDNA molecules. Each CDR3 protein gets one entry after TCRdb re-called the PCR reads with MiXCR. The table shows under 900,000 distinct CDR3 sequences, with approximately 57% occurring only once. The germline V and J ends were trimmed by 4 bases and 0 bases, with 6 bases remaining between them. This CDR3 region has 12 residues. CDR1 is SQVTM and CDR2 is ANQGSEA in the germline V gene. Study-wide points: Patients used five TRBV segments, including TRBV5-6, TRBV5-1 and TRBV20-1, more often than controls. The normalized Chao1 diversity of multiple sclerosis patients was significantly lower than that of controls.

On this clonotype itself: No antigen is known for it.

This chain joins TRBV29-1 and TRBJ1-1; no clear D. The sample consisted of blood. The source is a girl aged 10-17 years with multiple sclerosis. Here the CDR3 DNA reads TGCAGCGTTGGGAGGGTGAACACTGAAGCTTTCTTT. This sequence encodes CSVGRVNTEAFF.